This T cell receptor beta chain was sequenced during a study of T cell repertoires in cytomegalovirus infection. This clonotype has a handful of counts. Its antigen is unidentified. MiXCR, run by TCRdb on the reads, gives a single entry per CDR3 protein. The sample lists 830,000 or so distinct CDR3 sequences; 32% were seen once. Germline V lookup: CDR1 MNHNS, CDR2 SASEGT. This CDR3 has 17 residues. Trimming pared 2 bases from V and 0 bases from J, leaving 16 bases between. The source was cultured CD8+ T cells from PBMCs, collected from culture after CMV antigen stimulation. The V gene is TRBV6-1, the J gene TRBJ1-1; D call uncertain. The receptor was isolated from a human donor in good health (CMV status not recorded). Some clones in this sample may be carry-over from other donors' samples. CDR3 loop: CASSEPVSLSLNTEAFF. The CDR3 nucleotides are TGTGCCAGCAGTGAACCGGTCTCTTTATCCTTGAACACTGAAGCTTTCTTT.